The T cell receptor (beta chain) described here comes from a study of blood T cell repertoires in COVID-19. The CDR3 has 14 residues. Unmatched junction bases numbered 5, after V lost 3 bases and J lost 8 bases. Germline assignment: CDR1 SGHRS and CDR2 YFSETQ. Living in about two dozen US areas, the participants were between roughly 18 and 95 years of age. As handled by the study authors: Reference gene primer amplification yielded estimated nucleated cell counts. TCRdb's table, derived via immunoSEQ multiplex PCR, lists solely in-frame clones and lacks some. The D gene and trimming were derived from the DNA, and the V and J assignments and clone size from that table. The data show approximately 240,000 clones, with approximately 87% seen just once and approximately 2.8% held by the top ten.

The V gene is TRBV5-1, the J gene TRBJ1-2; 12 bases match TRBD1. The sequence was obtained from a woman in her fifties or sixties in a cohort exposed to, infected with or recovered from COVID-19 (not recorded which). Sequencing used PBMCs or T cells enriched from blood (not recorded which). The CDR3 DNA is TGCGCCAGCAGCTCGGGACAGGGGGCGAAAGGCTACACCTTC. This translates into CASSSGQGAKGYTF.